Listed below are T cell receptor beta chains from one sample, sequenced in a study of cytomegalovirus exposure and HLA in healthy donors. Profiling relied on immunoSEQ multiplex PCR, and the TCRdb table lists in-frame clones only, not all of them. Seen here are about 160,000 clones, approximately 70% observed once, and the top ten hold about 2.9%. Sequenced material: PBMCs. Receptor source: a woman aged 40 to 49 in good health and CMV-seropositive. Both conserved end residues are part of each CDR3. The D gene is left open where the match is weak. Only some rows state a clone size, as once, few, many or a class for expanded clones.

j_call: TRBJ1-2
v_call: TRBV9
clone_size: -
d_call: -
cdr3_aa: CASTIGDGGGYTF
cdr3_nt: TGTGCCAGCACCATTGGAGACGGCGGGGGCTACACCTTC

j_call: TRBJ2-7
v_call: TRBV19
clone_size: -
d_call: TRBD1
cdr3_aa: CASSVGQDPYEQYF
cdr3_nt: TGTGCCAGTAGTGTGGGACAGGACCCCTACGAGCAGTACTTC

j_call: TRBJ2-1
v_call: TRBV4-3
clone_size: few
d_call: -
cdr3_aa: CASSQDSRQSYNEQFF
cdr3_nt: TGCGCCAGCAGCCAAGATAGCAGACAGTCCTACAATGAGCAGTTCTTC

j_call: TRBJ2-7
v_call: TRBV11-2
clone_size: few
d_call: -
cdr3_aa: CASSSKGTRYEQYF
cdr3_nt: TGTGCCAGCAGCTCCAAAGGGACACGTTACGAGCAGTACTTC

j_call: TRBJ2-1
v_call: TRBV19
clone_size: once
d_call: TRBD1
cdr3_aa: CASNDRGVHEQFF
cdr3_nt: TGTGCCAGTAACGACAGGGGGGTCCATGAGCAGTTCTTC

j_call: TRBJ2-1
v_call: TRBV29-1
clone_size: -
d_call: -
cdr3_aa: CSVVSYNEQFF
cdr3_nt: TGCAGCGTTGTATCCTACAATGAGCAGTTCTTC

j_call: TRBJ1-3
v_call: TRBV5-1
clone_size: -
d_call: -
cdr3_aa: CASSEQGVSGNTIYF
cdr3_nt: TGCGCCAGCAGCGAACAGGGTGTAAGTGGAAACACCATATATTTT

j_call: TRBJ2-7
v_call: TRBV5-1
clone_size: -
d_call: TRBD1
cdr3_aa: CASSLGQGAYEQYF
cdr3_nt: TGCGCCAGCAGCTTGGGACAGGGAGCCTACGAGCAGTACTTC

j_call: TRBJ2-1
v_call: TRBV28
clone_size: few
d_call: TRBD2
cdr3_aa: CASSSMRGVSSYNEQFF
cdr3_nt: TGTGCCAGCAGTTCTATGCGGGGGGTGAGCTCCTACAATGAGCAGTTCTTC

j_call: TRBJ2-7
v_call: TRBV27
clone_size: few
d_call: TRBD1
cdr3_aa: CASSRDSSYEQYF
cdr3_nt: TGTGCCAGCAGCAGGGACAGTTCCTACGAGCAGTACTTC

j_call: TRBJ2-3
v_call: TRBV19
clone_size: -
d_call: -
cdr3_aa: CASSPGSSTDTQYF
cdr3_nt: TGTGCCAGTAGCCCGGGGTCGTCCACAGATACGCAGTATTTT

j_call: TRBJ1-2
v_call: TRBV7-8
clone_size: few
d_call: -
cdr3_aa: CASSLTLYGYTF
cdr3_nt: TGTGCCAGCAGCTTAACTCTATATGGCTACACCTTC

j_call: TRBJ2-6
v_call: TRBV4-1
clone_size: -
d_call: TRBD1
cdr3_aa: CASSRGTGLSGANVLTF
cdr3_nt: TGCGCCAGCAGCCGTGGGACAGGGCTCTCTGGGGCCAACGTCCTGACTTTC

j_call: TRBJ1-1
v_call: TRBV19
clone_size: -
d_call: -
cdr3_aa: CASTSFGGEAFF
cdr3_nt: TGTGCCAGTACCTCGTTCGGGGGGGAAGCTTTCTTT

j_call: TRBJ2-5
v_call: TRBV5-1
clone_size: -
d_call: TRBD2
cdr3_aa: CASSYGGGANYETQYF
cdr3_nt: TGCGCCAGCAGTTACGGCGGGGGGGCCAATTATGAGACCCAGTACTTC

j_call: TRBJ1-2
v_call: TRBV28
clone_size: -
d_call: TRBD1
cdr3_aa: CASSRQGSNYGYTF
cdr3_nt: TGTGCCAGCAGCCGACAGGGTTCTAACTATGGCTACACCTTC

j_call: TRBJ1-1
v_call: TRBV5-8
clone_size: -
d_call: -
cdr3_aa: CASSLRFRGTEAFF
cdr3_nt: TGTGCCAGCAGCCTCAGGTTTCGGGGCACTGAAGCTTTCTTT

j_call: TRBJ1-1
v_call: TRBV7-3
clone_size: -
d_call: -
cdr3_aa: CASSLVVGGNTEAFF
cdr3_nt: TGTGCCAGCAGCTTAGTAGTAGGGGGGAACACTGAAGCTTTCTTT

j_call: TRBJ1-2
v_call: TRBV5-6
clone_size: once
d_call: -
cdr3_aa: CASSLSDSKRGYTF
cdr3_nt: TGTGCCAGCAGCTTGTCGGACAGCAAGCGAGGCTACACCTTC

j_call: TRBJ1-5
v_call: TRBV19
clone_size: -
d_call: -
cdr3_aa: CASSVQAPNQPQHF
cdr3_nt: TGTGCCAGTAGTGTTCAGGCCCCTAATCAGCCCCAGCATTTT

j_call: TRBJ2-5
v_call: TRBV9
clone_size: -
d_call: -
cdr3_aa: CASSLGLSALQETQYF
cdr3_nt: TGTGCCAGCAGCCTTGGGCTTAGCGCCCTCCAAGAGACCCAGTACTTC

j_call: TRBJ2-1
v_call: TRBV6-5
clone_size: -
d_call: -
cdr3_aa: CASKGPNRDEQFF
cdr3_nt: TGTGCCAGCAAAGGGCCTAACAGGGATGAGCAGTTCTTC

j_call: TRBJ2-1
v_call: TRBV28
clone_size: few
d_call: -
cdr3_aa: CASRAQKQFF
cdr3_nt: TGTGCCAGCAGGGCACAGAAGCAGTTCTTC

j_call: TRBJ1-3
v_call: TRBV7-2
clone_size: -
d_call: TRBD1
cdr3_aa: CASSFSGGTGNTIYF
cdr3_nt: TGTGCCAGCAGCTTCTCAGGGGGAACAGGAAACACCATATATTTT

j_call: TRBJ2-2
v_call: TRBV2
clone_size: -
d_call: -
cdr3_aa: CASMWDSGYTGELFF
cdr3_nt: TGTGCCAGCATGTGGGATAGCGGTTACACCGGGGAGCTGTTTTTT

j_call: TRBJ1-5
v_call: TRBV6-1
clone_size: -
d_call: TRBD1
cdr3_aa: CASSEQGANNQPQHF
cdr3_nt: TGTGCCAGCAGTGAGCAGGGGGCTAACAATCAGCCCCAGCATTTT

j_call: TRBJ2-2
v_call: TRBV7-2
clone_size: -
d_call: -
cdr3_aa: CASSPSGGTGTGELFF
cdr3_nt: TGTGCCAGCAGCCCTAGTGGGGGCACGGGCACCGGGGAGCTGTTTTTT

j_call: TRBJ1-2
v_call: TRBV7-2
clone_size: -
d_call: TRBD1
cdr3_aa: CASSLFGTGRGGYTF
cdr3_nt: TGTGCCAGCAGCTTATTCGGGACAGGGAGGGGTGGCTACACCTTC

j_call: TRBJ2-3
v_call: TRBV9
clone_size: few
d_call: TRBD1
cdr3_aa: CASSLGQGGGTQYF
cdr3_nt: TGTGCCAGCAGCCTGGGACAGGGAGGTGGTACGCAGTATTTT

j_call: TRBJ2-7
v_call: TRBV2
clone_size: few
d_call: -
cdr3_aa: CASSDGVSEQYF
cdr3_nt: TGTGCCAGCAGTGACGGGGTGAGCGAGCAGTACTTC

j_call: TRBJ1-5
v_call: TRBV28
clone_size: -
d_call: -
cdr3_aa: CASSLEQGPYSNQPQHF
cdr3_nt: TGTGCCAGCAGTTTAGAACAGGGCCCTTATAGCAATCAGCCCCAGCATTTT

j_call: TRBJ1-5
v_call: TRBV6-1
clone_size: -
d_call: -
cdr3_aa: CASSGGNFNQPQHF
cdr3_nt: TGTGCCAGCAGCGGCGGGAACTTTAATCAGCCCCAGCATTTT